This TCR beta chain was found in a study of CD8 T cells in ankylosing spondylitis. Broader study findings: Significant enrichment of disease-linked clones was reported in matched ankylosing spondylitis synovial fluid. Reactive arthritis synovial fluid and blood previously showed some of these motif variants. For ankylosing spondylitis blood, a TCR beta motif of 7 or 8 highly homologous variants appeared characteristic.

Libraries of TCR beta came from quantitative 5'-RACE with molecular barcodes. Each CDR3 protein is one row after TCRdb ran MiXCR on the 5' RACE reads. Counted here are approximately 210,000 distinct CDR3 sequences, 10% to 15% occurring once; the ten biggest clones make up 16%. This clonotype was detected a few times. The antigen is unknown. Germline CDR1 MGHRA, CDR2 YSYEKL. The CDR3 contains 19 residues. The J segment lost 2 bases and the V segment lost 0 bases, leaving 9 bases of the junction unmatched. This receptor was identified in a male donor with ankylosing spondylitis or in good health (not recorded which). This sequence joins TRBV4-1 and TRBJ2-3; 12 bases are shared with TRBD2. Sequencing used blood, either unsorted or a sorted T cell fraction (not recorded which). The CDR3: CASSQEGRLAGGVTDTQYF. The CDR3 DNA sequence: TGCGCCAGCAGCCAAGAAGGGCGGCTAGCGGGGGGGGTCACAGATACGCAGTATTTT.